These T cell receptor beta chains were read from a single sample in a study of blood T cell repertoires in COVID-19. Repertoires were generated with immunoSEQ multiplex PCR, while TCRdb's copy carries only in-frame clones and drops some. This sample has under 300,000 clones; around 90% occur once, and the top ten carry more than 5%. Sequencing input: PBMCs or T cells enriched from blood (not recorded which). The receptors originated from a woman aged 30 to 39 with acute COVID-19. Each CDR3 is given with its conserved first and last residue. A D gene is named only where the DNA matches it firmly. Not all rows give a size; the values are once, few, many and, for expanded clones, a class.

abundance: NA
j_gene: TRBJ2-1
v_gene: TRBV7-3
d_gene: NA
CDR3nt: TGTGCCAGCAGCCCTCGGGGGAACAATGAGCAGTTCTTC
CDR3aa: CASSPRGNNEQFF

abundance: NA
j_gene: TRBJ2-7
v_gene: TRBV7-2
d_gene: TRBD2
CDR3nt: TGTGCCAGCAGCACTAGCGGGAGGGCCTACGAGCAGTACTTC
CDR3aa: CASSTSGRAYEQYF

abundance: NA
j_gene: TRBJ1-3
v_gene: TRBV28
d_gene: NA
CDR3nt: TGTGCCAGCAGCGACAGCTCTGGAAACACCATATATTTT
CDR3aa: CASSDSSGNTIYF

abundance: NA
j_gene: TRBJ2-3
v_gene: TRBV24-1
d_gene: NA
CDR3nt: TGTGCCACCAGTGACCCCCAGGGAAGGACCTCTGGCACAGATACGCAGTATTTT
CDR3aa: CATSDPQGRTSGTDTQYF

abundance: NA
j_gene: TRBJ1-1
v_gene: TRBV28
d_gene: TRBD1
CDR3nt: TGTGCCAGCAGTCCCGGGACAGGGAAGAACACTGAAGCTTTCTTT
CDR3aa: CASSPGTGKNTEAFF

abundance: NA
j_gene: TRBJ1-2
v_gene: TRBV19
d_gene: NA
CDR3nt: TGTGCCAGTAGTATATTAGGAGTCTATGGCTACACCTTC
CDR3aa: CASSILGVYGYTF

abundance: few
j_gene: TRBJ2-7
v_gene: TRBV4-1
d_gene: TRBD2
CDR3nt: TGCGCCAGCAGCCTCGGGACTAGCGGGAGCTCCCACGAGCAGTACTTC
CDR3aa: CASSLGTSGSSHEQYF

abundance: NA
j_gene: TRBJ2-6
v_gene: TRBV24-1
d_gene: NA
CDR3nt: TGTGCCACCAGTGACGAGTACTCTGGGGCCAACGTCCTGACTTTC
CDR3aa: CATSDEYSGANVLTF

abundance: NA
j_gene: TRBJ1-3
v_gene: TRBV4-2
d_gene: TRBD1
CDR3nt: TGTGCCAGCAGCCAAACGGGACAGGGGTTGGTTAACACCATATATTTT
CDR3aa: CASSQTGQGLVNTIYF

abundance: NA
j_gene: TRBJ2-1
v_gene: TRBV18
d_gene: TRBD2
CDR3nt: TGTGCCAGCTCAATGACTAGCGGGAACAATGAGCAGTTCTTC
CDR3aa: CASSMTSGNNEQFF

abundance: NA
j_gene: TRBJ1-4
v_gene: TRBV2
d_gene: TRBD1
CDR3nt: TGTGCCAGCAGTCTTAACAGGGGGAAAAAACTGTTTTTT
CDR3aa: CASSLNRGKKLFF

abundance: once
j_gene: TRBJ1-2
v_gene: TRBV7-9
d_gene: NA
CDR3nt: TGTGCCAGCAGCGAAAACTGGGCCAACGATAACTATGGCTACACCTTC
CDR3aa: CASSENWANDNYGYTF

abundance: NA
j_gene: TRBJ2-5
v_gene: TRBV5-1
d_gene: NA
CDR3nt: TGCGCCAGCAGCTTGACAGGGAGTCAAGAGACCCAGTACTTC
CDR3aa: CASSLTGSQETQYF

abundance: NA
j_gene: TRBJ2-5
v_gene: TRBV2
d_gene: NA
CDR3nt: TGTGCCACCAAGAGAGTACAAGAGACCCAGTACTTC
CDR3aa: CATKRVQETQYF

abundance: NA
j_gene: TRBJ2-7
v_gene: TRBV3-1/TRBV3-2
d_gene: NA
CDR3nt: TGTGCCAGCAGCCAAGCCCGCCTAGTCCACGAGCAGTACTTC
CDR3aa: CASSQARLVHEQYF

abundance: NA
j_gene: TRBJ1-4
v_gene: TRBV4-1
d_gene: NA
CDR3nt: TGCGCCAGCAGCCAAGTCTTGGGAGGGCGGTCTAATGAAAAACTGTTTTTT
CDR3aa: CASSQVLGGRSNEKLFF

abundance: NA
j_gene: TRBJ2-1
v_gene: TRBV11-2
d_gene: TRBD1
CDR3nt: TGTGCCAGCAGCTTAGTGGGGACAGGGGGTATGCATGAGCAGTTCTTC
CDR3aa: CASSLVGTGGMHEQFF

abundance: NA
j_gene: TRBJ2-1
v_gene: TRBV7-9
d_gene: NA
CDR3nt: TGTGCCAGCACACCGGCGGTTAGCTCCTACAATGAGCAGTTCTTC
CDR3aa: CASTPAVSSYNEQFF

abundance: NA
j_gene: TRBJ1-2
v_gene: TRBV28
d_gene: NA
CDR3nt: TGTGCCAGCAGTTTGGCGCAGGGTAAAGGCTACACCTTC
CDR3aa: CASSLAQGKGYTF

abundance: NA
j_gene: TRBJ2-5
v_gene: TRBV7-2
d_gene: NA
CDR3nt: TGTGCCAGCAGCCAGTCCAGGGGTCGCCAAGAGACCCAGTACTTC
CDR3aa: CASSQSRGRQETQYF

abundance: NA
j_gene: TRBJ2-7
v_gene: TRBV18
d_gene: NA
CDR3nt: TGTGCCAGCTCACCACCGTTGACTGGCGAGCAGTACTTC
CDR3aa: CASSPPLTGEQYF

abundance: NA
j_gene: TRBJ1-4
v_gene: TRBV19
d_gene: TRBD1
CDR3nt: TGTGCCAGTCAACAGGGGGCGGCTGAAAAACTGTTTTTT
CDR3aa: CASQQGAAEKLFF

abundance: NA
j_gene: TRBJ2-1
v_gene: TRBV18
d_gene: TRBD1
CDR3nt: TGTGCCAGCTCTCCTCCGGGACAGTCTAACTACAATGAGCAGTTCTTC
CDR3aa: CASSPPGQSNYNEQFF

abundance: once
j_gene: TRBJ1-5
v_gene: TRBV27
d_gene: TRBD1
CDR3nt: TGTGCCAGCAGTTTAACAGGGGGCCCTCAGCCCCAGCATTTT
CDR3aa: CASSLTGGPQPQHF

abundance: NA
j_gene: TRBJ2-5
v_gene: TRBV12-3/TRBV12-4
d_gene: TRBD2
CDR3nt: TGTGCCAGCAGGGGACTAAGGGGGACCCAGTACTTC
CDR3aa: CASRGLRGTQYF

abundance: NA
j_gene: TRBJ1-5
v_gene: TRBV6-2/TRBV6-3
d_gene: NA
CDR3nt: TGTGCCAGCAGTCAACAAGGATTCGGGGGGGATCAGCCCCAGCATTTT
CDR3aa: CASSQQGFGGDQPQHF

abundance: once
j_gene: TRBJ2-7
v_gene: TRBV7-2
d_gene: NA
CDR3nt: TGTGCCAGCAGCAATACAGGGTCCGAGCAGTACTTC
CDR3aa: CASSNTGSEQYF

abundance: NA
j_gene: TRBJ2-3
v_gene: TRBV5-1
d_gene: NA
CDR3nt: TGCGCCAGCAGCTTGTTTGGGAGCCCCACAGATACGCAGTATTTT
CDR3aa: CASSLFGSPTDTQYF

abundance: NA
j_gene: TRBJ2-1
v_gene: TRBV3-1/TRBV3-2
d_gene: TRBD1
CDR3nt: TGTGCCAGCAGCCAAGACGGACAGGGGTACAATGAGCAGTTCTTC
CDR3aa: CASSQDGQGYNEQFF

abundance: NA
j_gene: TRBJ2-6
v_gene: TRBV18
d_gene: NA
CDR3nt: TGTGCCAGCTCACAGGACAGCCAACGCTCTGGGGCCAACGTCCTGACTTTC
CDR3aa: CASSQDSQRSGANVLTF

abundance: NA
j_gene: TRBJ1-1
v_gene: TRBV7-8
d_gene: TRBD1
CDR3nt: TGTGCCAGCAGCGGCATGGGACAGCAGAACACTGAAGCTTTCTTT
CDR3aa: CASSGMGQQNTEAFF

abundance: once
j_gene: TRBJ2-7
v_gene: TRBV3-1/TRBV3-2
d_gene: TRBD1
CDR3nt: TGTGCCAGCAGCGATTACAGGGACAGCCAAACCCTGGACTTC
CDR3aa: CASSDYRDSQTLDF

abundance: NA
j_gene: TRBJ2-3
v_gene: TRBV3-1/TRBV3-2
d_gene: NA
CDR3nt: TGTGCCAGCAGCCAAGATCGGGTAGGAAGGCGGGACGGGACAGATACGCAGTATTTT
CDR3aa: CASSQDRVGRRDGTDTQYF

abundance: NA
j_gene: TRBJ2-5
v_gene: TRBV24-1
d_gene: NA
CDR3nt: TGTGCCACCAGTGATTTGGAGGGCGGGGAGACCCAGTACTTC
CDR3aa: CATSDLEGGETQYF

abundance: NA
j_gene: TRBJ2-5
v_gene: TRBV12-3/TRBV12-4
d_gene: NA
CDR3nt: TGTGCCAGCAGTAGGGGGGAGACCCAGTACTTC
CDR3aa: CASSRGETQYF

abundance: NA
j_gene: TRBJ1-5
v_gene: TRBV6-5
d_gene: NA
CDR3nt: TGTGCCACCCAATTGGGGGGGCCTCAGCCCCAGCATTTT
CDR3aa: CATQLGGPQPQHF

abundance: NA
j_gene: TRBJ2-7
v_gene: TRBV6-2/TRBV6-3
d_gene: TRBD1
CDR3nt: TGTGCCAGCAGGTACCGGGACAGGGACAAGCAGTACTTC
CDR3aa: CASRYRDRDKQYF

abundance: once
j_gene: TRBJ1-4
v_gene: TRBV11-3
d_gene: NA
CDR3nt: TGTGCCAGAGTGCCGGAGCAAAAACTGTTTTTT
CDR3aa: CARVPEQKLFF

abundance: NA
j_gene: TRBJ2-7
v_gene: TRBV7-9
d_gene: TRBD1
CDR3nt: TGTGCCAGCAGCTATGGGCATACAGGGGGCGCCTCCTACGAGCAGTACTTC
CDR3aa: CASSYGHTGGASYEQYF

abundance: NA
j_gene: TRBJ2-5
v_gene: TRBV13
d_gene: NA
CDR3nt: TGTGCCAGCAGCTTAACGGGAGTGCAGACCCAGTACTTC
CDR3aa: CASSLTGVQTQYF

abundance: NA
j_gene: TRBJ2-5
v_gene: TRBV24-1
d_gene: TRBD2
CDR3nt: TGTGCCACCAGTGACCAGAGACTAGCGGGGCAAGAGACCCAGTACTTC
CDR3aa: CATSDQRLAGQETQYF

abundance: once
j_gene: TRBJ1-2
v_gene: TRBV28
d_gene: NA
CDR3nt: TGTGCCAGCACACCGGCGGGGGGGGCCGCCTATGGCTACACCTTC
CDR3aa: CASTPAGGAAYGYTF

abundance: NA
j_gene: TRBJ2-3
v_gene: TRBV6-1
d_gene: TRBD2
CDR3nt: TGTGCCAGCAGTGAAGGGCTAGCGGGAGGCGCAGATACGCAGTATTTT
CDR3aa: CASSEGLAGGADTQYF

abundance: few
j_gene: TRBJ2-2
v_gene: TRBV6-4
d_gene: NA
CDR3nt: TGTGCCAGCAGCGAGGGTGGGTCTAACACCGGGGAGCTGTTTTTT
CDR3aa: CASSEGGSNTGELFF

abundance: NA
j_gene: TRBJ2-2
v_gene: TRBV9
d_gene: TRBD2
CDR3nt: TGTGCCAGCAGCGTTCTAGCGGGGGGGCCCGGGGGACACACCGGGGAGCTGTTTTTT
CDR3aa: CASSVLAGGPGGHTGELFF

abundance: once
j_gene: TRBJ2-3
v_gene: TRBV6-2/TRBV6-3
d_gene: TRBD2
CDR3nt: TGTGCCAGCAGTTATGGGCTAGCGGGAGGAGGAGGTACGCAGTATTTT
CDR3aa: CASSYGLAGGGGTQYF

abundance: NA
j_gene: TRBJ2-2
v_gene: TRBV6-4
d_gene: NA
CDR3nt: TGTGCCAGCAGCCTTGGGGGCCGGCCCGGGGAGCTGTTTTTT
CDR3aa: CASSLGGRPGELFF

abundance: once
j_gene: TRBJ2-1
v_gene: TRBV13
d_gene: NA
CDR3nt: TGTGCCAGCACCCTTAGGGAGACTTCCCTCAATGAGCAGTTCTTC
CDR3aa: CASTLRETSLNEQFF

abundance: NA
j_gene: TRBJ2-2
v_gene: TRBV6-1
d_gene: TRBD1
CDR3nt: TGTGCCAGCAGTGAACTAGTCAGGGGGTCAAACACCGGGGAGCTGTTTTTT
CDR3aa: CASSELVRGSNTGELFF